This T cell receptor (beta chain) comes out of a study of OX40 agonist ivuxolimab in advanced cancers. Looking at the study overall: The dose-escalation group included hepatocellular carcinoma, melanoma, renal cell carcinoma and head and neck cancer. Three dose-escalation patients had partial responses: one with hepatocellular carcinoma and two with cutaneous melanoma. General study findings and limits: Some patients who did not respond also had low normalized T-cell clonal expansion.

There are 16 residues in the CDR3. CDR1 is SGHAT and CDR2 is FQDESV in the germline V gene (reference sequence). The V gene lost 2 bases and the J gene lost 0 bases, with 11 bases spanning the gap. Sequencing used immunoSEQ multiplex PCR; TCRdb keeps in-frame clones, though not all of them. The data show 20,000 to 25,000 clones, approximately 80% seen once. This clone has more than one count but fewer than ten. Its cognate antigen is unknown. Material: CD4+ or CD8+ T cells sorted from blood, obtained in a trial of the OX40 agonist ivuxolimab. The rearrangement links TRBV11-1 to TRBJ2-4; D remains unclear. The clonotype was recovered from an adult with an advanced solid tumor such as melanoma, head and neck, liver or kidney cancer. CDR3 residues: CASSLTGRLAKNIQYF. In DNA, the CDR3 is TGTGCCAGCAGCTTAACCGGACGGTTAGCCAAAAACATTCAGTACTTC.